This entry lists 14 T cell receptor beta chains sequenced from one sample in a study of cytotoxic CD8 clonotypes in ibrutinib-treated CLL. Profiling relied on immunoSEQ multiplex PCR, and the TCRdb table lists in-frame clones only, not all of them. Counted here are 150,000 or so clones, 75% to 85% occurring once; the ten biggest clones make up 7.6%. The sample in question was PBMCs, obtained after 36 months of ibrutinib treatment. These receptors all stem from a human donor with chronic lymphocytic leukemia.

This sequence joins TRBV29-1 and TRBJ1-2; 7 bases fit TRBD1. V lost 6 bases, J lost 2 bases, and 12 bases stayed unmatched. The CDR3 is 15 amino acids. The germline V gene encodes CDR1 SQVTM and CDR2 ANQGSEA. This CDR3 is CSVPQHLDRNYGYTF. The CDR3 bases are TGCAGCGTCCCCCAACATTTGGACAGGAACTATGGCTACACCTTC.

The chain couples TRBV4-1 to TRBJ2-5; 9 bases are a match to TRBD1. The CDR3 is made up of 14 amino acids. Unmatched junction bases numbered 6, after V lost 5 bases and J lost 5 bases. CDR1 is MGHRA and CDR2 is YSYEKL in the germline V gene. The CDR3 here is CASSGDREGETQYF. CDR3 DNA: TGCGCCAGCAGCGGGGACAGGGAAGGGGAGACCCAGTACTTC.

The chain recombines TRBV19 with TRBJ2-1; 8 positions match TRBD2. Trimming removed 5 bases from V and 4 bases from J; junction bases left unmatched: 10. This CDR3 spans 16 amino acids. Germline CDR1 reads LNHDA; CDR2 reads SQIVND (reference sequence). The CDR3, as DNA: TGTGCCAGTAGTCCTGAGGAAGCGGGAGAGTACAATGAGCAGTTCTTC. Protein product: CASSPEEAGEYNEQFF. Based on the CDR3 plus reference TRBV19 and TRBJ2-1, the full variable domain is DGGITQSPKYLFRKEGQNVTLSCEQNLNHDAMYWYRQDPGQGLRLIYYSQIVNDFQKGDIAEGYSVSREKKESFPLTVTSAQKNPTAFYLCASSPEEAGEYNEQFFGPGTRLTVL.

This clone was observed many times. V is TRBV6-4 and J is TRBJ2-3, with D possibly matching TRBD2 (6 bases). Between the trimmed V and J ends, which lost 3 bases and 3 bases, there was a span of 10 bases. This CDR3 spans 14 amino acids. Looked up from germline, CDR1 is MRHNA and CDR2 is SNTAGT. The CDR3 DNA reads TGTGCCAGCAGTGAAGGAGGGGAGACAGATACGCAGTATTTT. Protein sequence: CASSEGGETDTQYF.

The sample holds one count of this clone. The CDR3 DNA reads TGTGCCAGCAGCTCCTGGCGGAACACTGAAGCTTTCTTT. The encoded protein is CASSSWRNTEAFF. This chain connects TRBV6-5 to TRBJ1-1; D remains ambiguous. Trimming removed 6 bases from V and 1 base from J, with 9 bases in between. Germline CDR1 MNHEY, CDR2 SVGAGI. The CDR3 length is 13 residues.

This clone has just one count. This chain joins TRBV6-1 and TRBJ1-5; weak D call: TRBD1 (6 bases). CDR3 size: 15 residues. V was cut by 7 bases and J by 1 base, with 14 bases left in between. The V gene's germline CDR1 is MNHNS and CDR2 SASEGT. CDR3 nucleotides: TGTGCCAGCATTGCTTCGGGACACAGCAATCAGCCCCAGCATTTT. It encodes CASIASGHSNQPQHF.

This chain joins TRBV11-1 and TRBJ2-7; TRBD1 matches 9 bases. The CDR3 sequence is 15 residues long. Germline loops: CDR1 SGHAT, CDR2 FQDESV (reference sequence). V shed 7 bases and J 5 bases; nucleotides not matched to a gene: 12. CDR3 protein: CASTLGTGFLNEQYF. CDR3 nucleotide sequence: TGTGCCAGCACCCTCGGGACAGGGTTTTTGAACGAGCAGTACTTC.

The chain couples TRBV28 to TRBJ2-7; possibly TRBD1 or TRBD2 for D (5 bases each). Per the germline V gene, CDR1 is MDHEN and CDR2 is SYDVKM. V lost 0 bases and J lost 2, with 11 bases in between. This CDR3 region has 15 residues. CDR3 amino acids: CASSLWRGRAYEQYF. Here the CDR3 DNA reads TGTGCCAGCAGTTTATGGAGGGGTAGAGCCTACGAGCAGTACTTC.

The chain is built from TRBV5-1 and TRBJ1-1; maybe TRBD1 (5 bases). V was pared by 4 bases and J by 1 base, with 11 bases between. The CDR3 is 14 residues long. Germline CDR1 reads SGHRS; CDR2 reads YFSETQ. This chain's CDR3 is CASSTRGANTEAFF. For the CDR3, the DNA is TGCGCCAGCAGCACCAGAGGGGCGAACACTGAAGCTTTCTTT.

The chain's CDR3 is CASIPGVGSGELFF. CDR3 bases: TGTGCCAGCATCCCGGGGGTAGGCAGCGGGGAGCTGTTTTTT. The chain is built from TRBV11-2 and TRBJ2-2; TRBD2 might be the D (6 bases). CDR3 size: 14 residues. The ends were cut back, 7 bases at V and 7 bases at J, with 16 bases in the middle. Germline CDR1 and CDR2: SGHAT and FQNNGV.

This clone appeared a single time. In nucleotides, the CDR3 is TGCGCCAGCAGCTTGTTAGGGCGCCTGGAGGGCTACACCTTC. The encoded protein is CASSLLGRLEGYTF. The rearrangement joins TRBV5-1 to TRBJ1-2, with D hard to call. Germline V gene sequence: CDR1 SGHRS, CDR2 YFSETQ. This CDR3 has 14 residues. Trimming pared 1 base from V and 8 bases from J, leaving 15 bases between.

J is TRBJ2-7 and V is TRBV18, with 7 bases lining up with TRBD1. Germline-derived CDR1 and CDR2 are KGHSH and LQKENI. With 5 bases clipped from V and 2 bases from J, the junction kept 3 bases outside the gene matches. The CDR3 covers 13 residues. The CDR3 protein is CASSRDRAYEQYF. The DNA of the CDR3 is TGTGCCAGCTCAAGGGACAGAGCCTACGAGCAGTACTTC.

The rearrangement joins TRBV18 to TRBJ1-3; no firm D call. The ends were cut back, 3 bases at V and 4 bases at J, with 1 base in the middle. The CDR3 is 11 amino acids. CDR1 KGHSH and CDR2 LQKENI come from the germline V gene. The CDR3 DNA reads TGTGCCAGCTCACCCGGAAACACCATATATTTT. Translated, it gives CASSPGNTIYF.

The chain uses TRBV2 and TRBJ2-5; D tentatively fits TRBD1 or TRBD2 (5 bases each). This CDR3 spans 15 amino acids. V was cut by 6 bases and J by 3 bases, with 17 bases left in between. CDR1 is SNHLY and CDR2 is FYNNEI in the germline V gene. CDR3 region: CASSVYGGSKETQYF. As DNA, the CDR3 is TGTGCCAGCAGCGTTTATGGGGGTTCCAAAGAGACCCAGTACTTC.